This T cell receptor beta chain derives from a study of shared clonotypes between healthy human individuals. Points from the study as a whole: Naive subsets tended to show greater estimated richness than memory subsets.

The data were produced by immunoSEQ multiplex PCR, yet TCRdb's version contains in-frame clones alone and is incomplete. The sample contains about 1.1 million clones, around 77% of which appear only once. A remark on this clone: The antigen is not known.

The sequence was obtained from a man aged 18 to 30 in good health. Some clones in this sample may be carry-over from other donors' samples. Sequencing input: memory CD4+ T cells from PBMCs. As to subset: CD45RA-negative fraction.

The CDR3 nucleotides read TGTGCCAGCAGCTTCACAACCTCACTAGCGGGGTCTTCGGAGCAGTACTTC. Its protein product is CASSFTTSLAGSSEQYF. The chain joins TRBV11-2 to TRBJ2-7, with TRBD2 identical over 10 bases. CDR1 and CDR2 (germline): SGHAT, FQNNGV. The CDR3 runs to 17 residues. With V trimmed by 3 bases and J by 7 bases, 15 bases remained unmatched.